Below, 28 T cell receptor beta chains from the same sample are listed, as sequenced in a study of shared clonotypes between healthy human individuals. TCRdb's table, derived via immunoSEQ multiplex PCR, lists solely in-frame clones and lacks some. The sample has millions of clones, about 95% seen once. Sequencing input: naive CD4+ T cells sorted from blood. Stated subset: CD45RA+ positively selected. The receptors were gathered from a man between 18 and 29 years old in good health.

V is TRBV19 and J is TRBJ2-7; 8 nucleotides line up with TRBD1. CDR1 LNHDA and CDR2 SQIVND come from the germline V gene (reference sequence). Trimming took 4 bases from V and 2 from J; bases not matched to a gene: 7. The CDR3 consists of 15 residues. The CDR3 region has the DNA TGTGCCAGTAGTAACTTGGACAGGGTGGCCTACGAGCAGTACTTC. Translation: CASSNLDRVAYEQYF.

V usage is TRBV15 and J usage is TRBJ2-1; TRBD1 might be the D (5 bases). From germline, CDR1 is LNHNV and CDR2 YYDKDF (reference sequence). The CDR3 sequence is 15 residues long. Trimming took 0 bases from V and 3 from J, leaving 9 bases between them. The CDR3 DNA reads as TGTGCCACCAGCAGAGATAGTGACAGCTACAATGAGCAGTTCTTC. This gives the protein CATSRDSDSYNEQFF.

The genes are TRBV2 and TRBJ2-3, with 11 bases lining up with TRBD2. V was clipped by 5 bases and J by 4 bases; unmatched bases: 2. CDR1 and CDR2 from the germline V gene are SNHLY and FYNNEI. The CDR3 has 14 residues. The CDR3 loop is CASSIAGGPDTQYF. The CDR3 DNA is TGTGCCAGCAGTATAGCGGGGGGGCCAGATACGCAGTATTTT.

The V gene is TRBV18, the J gene TRBJ1-6; D is perhaps TRBD1 (5 bases). V shed 6 bases and J shed 4 bases, with 13 bases lying between them. The CDR3 extends over 15 amino acids. Germline CDR1 and CDR2: KGHSH and LQKENI. This CDR3 reads CASSTSGGYNSPLHF. CDR3 nucleotide sequence: TGTGCCAGCTCGACTTCGGGGGGGTATAATTCACCCCTCCACTTT.

V usage is TRBV15 and J usage is TRBJ1-4, with D possibly being TRBD1 (6 bases). V was pared by 0 bases and J by 6 bases, with 11 bases between. This CDR3 is built from 15 residues. Germline lookup yields CDR1 LNHNV and CDR2 YYDKDF (reference sequence). CDR3 coding DNA: TGTGCCACCAGCAGAGATGGGGGGGCCGATGAAAAACTGTTTTTT. Translated: CATSRDGGADEKLFF.

The rearrangement uses TRBV11-3 and TRBJ2-3, with TRBD2 matching over 12 bases. The trim removed 3 bases at V and 3 bases at J, leaving 4 bases unmatched. The CDR3 is 16 amino acids. Germline CDR1 reads SGHNT; CDR2 reads YENEEA. CDR3 sequence reads: CASSFSTSGRTDTQYF. The DNA for the CDR3 is TGTGCCAGCAGCTTTTCTACTAGCGGGAGGACAGATACGCAGTATTTT. The full variable domain, in which reference TRBV11-3 and TRBJ2-3 provide the parts outside the CDR3, is EAGVVQSPRYKIIEKKQPVAFWCNPISGHNTLYWYLQNLGQGPELLIRYENEEAVDDSQLPKDRFSAERLKGVDSTLKIQPAELGDSAVYLCASSFSTSGRTDTQYFGPGTRLTVL.

This clone was recorded only once. This chain joins TRBV6-1 and TRBJ1-1, with D uncertain. V lost 6 bases to trimming and J lost 1 base, with 9 bases between them. Germline V gene data show CDR1 as MNHNS and CDR2 as SASEGT. This CDR3 comprises 13 residues. The CDR3 loop is CASSQKGNTEAFF. The CDR3 bases are TGTGCCAGCAGCCAAAAGGGGAACACTGAAGCTTTCTTT.

In its sample, this clone was seen a few times. The same CDR3 is also encoded by other DNA sequences in this sample. This CDR3 reads CASSLGGTNEKLFF. Written as DNA, the CDR3 is TGCGCCAGCAGCTTGGGAGGAACTAATGAAAAACTGTTTTTT. V usage is TRBV5-1 and J usage is TRBJ1-4; D uncertain. V dropped 0 bases and J dropped 1 base, with 4 bases sitting between them. The CDR3 sequence is 14 residues long. The germline V gene encodes CDR1 SGHRS and CDR2 YFSETQ.

This chain uses TRBV11-1 with TRBJ2-2; no firm D call. In germline, CDR1 is SGHAT, CDR2 FQDESV (reference sequence). There are 15 residues in the CDR3. Deletions cut 5 bases from V and 4 bases from J, with 14 bases between. CDR3 sequence: CASSPNPLSTGELFF. The CDR3 region has the DNA TGTGCCAGCAGCCCTAACCCCCTAAGCACCGGGGAGCTGTTTTTT.

This chain links TRBV4-1 with TRBJ2-1, with D perhaps matching TRBD2 (6 bases). Germline V gives CDR1 MGHRA, CDR2 YSYEKL. Trimming removed 4 bases from V and 8 bases from J, with 21 bases in between. This CDR3 is built from 16 residues. The CDR3 coding sequence is TGCGCCAGCAGCCCCTTGACTAGTATACCTATCCATGAGCAGTTCTTC. Amino acid sequence: CASSPLTSIPIHEQFF.

The gene calls are TRBV18 and TRBJ2-7, with a tentative D call TRBD2 (7 bases). The CDR3 length is 13 residues. The germline CDR1 and CDR2 sequences are KGHSH and LQKENI. The V end lost 5 bases, the J end lost 5 bases, and 13 bases lay between the germline ends. The CDR3 is CASSGQGRDEQYF. Written as DNA, the CDR3 is TGTGCCAGCTCAGGGCAGGGGAGGGACGAGCAGTACTTC.

V usage is TRBV5-8 and J usage is TRBJ1-6, with 9 bases that match TRBD1. Germline V gives CDR1 SGHTS, CDR2 YDEGEE. The V gene end was trimmed by 3 bases and the J gene end by 7 bases; junction bases not matched to a gene: 5. The CDR3 runs to 15 residues. Here the CDR3 DNA reads TGTGCCAGCAGCTCAATAGGACAGGGGAATTCACCCCTCCACTTT. It encodes CASSSIGQGNSPLHF.

This clone was recorded once. The chain is built from TRBV10-1 and TRBJ2-7; D is unresolved. The CDR3 is made up of 12 amino acids. Germline CDR1 WNHNN, CDR2 SYGVQD (reference sequence). V lost 5 bases, J lost 2 bases, and 7 bases lay in between. CDR3: CASSPNTYEQYF. The CDR3 nucleotides are TGCGCCAGCAGTCCCAACACCTACGAGCAGTACTTC.

The chain carries TRBV28 and TRBJ1-6, with TRBD1 identical over 9 bases. The CDR3 consists of 14 residues. After removal of 3 bases from V and 9 bases from J, the junction contained 3 bases not matched to a gene. Germline CDR1 and CDR2: MDHEN and SYDVKM. CDR3 residues: CASSLRDRVSPLHF. The CDR3 coding sequence is TGTGCCAGCAGTTTGAGGGACAGGGTTTCACCCCTCCACTTT.

The chain joins TRBV12-5 to TRBJ2-6; maybe TRBD1 (5 bases). The V and J ends lost 3 bases and 0 bases respectively, with 18 bases between them. The germline V gene encodes CDR1 LGHNT and CDR2 FRNRAP. The length of the CDR3 is 19 residues. This chain's CDR3 is CASGLGKTVPSSGANVLTF. CDR3 sequence (DNA): TGTGCTAGTGGTTTAGGCAAGACAGTCCCGAGCTCTGGGGCCAACGTCCTGACTTTC. The variable domain in full, with the rest retrieved from reference TRBV12-5 and TRBJ2-6, is DARVTQTPRHKVTEMGQEVTMRCQPILGHNTVFWYRQTMMQGLELLAYFRNRAPLDDSGMPKDRFSAEMPDATLATLKIQPSEPRDSAVYFCASGLGKTVPSSGANVLTFGAGSRLTVL.

J is TRBJ2-7 and V is TRBV7-6, with D perhaps TRBD1 (6 bases). Germline CDR1 and CDR2: SGHVS and FNYEAQ. The CDR3 totals 14 residues. V gave up 5 bases and J gave up 2 bases, with 13 bases separating them. CDR3 bases: TGTGCCAGCAGCCCCTCATGGACAGCCTACGAGCAGTACTTC. It specifies CASSPSWTAYEQYF.

Concerning this clone itself: At the DNA level, this CDR3 is encoded by other sequences in the same sample as well. This chain joins TRBV7-9 and TRBJ1-1; D ambiguous. Germline V lookup: CDR1 SEHNR, CDR2 FQNEAQ (reference sequence). There are 11 residues in the CDR3. The V end was cut by 7 bases, the J end by 1 base, with 4 bases between. The CDR3 DNA is TGTGCCAGCAAGGGGAACACTGAAGCTTTCTTT. It translates to CASKGNTEAFF.

This clone appeared once. The genes are TRBV10-1 and TRBJ2-1; 7 bases map to TRBD1. V gave up 5 bases and J gave up 2 bases; unmatched junction bases: 3. The CDR3 has 14 residues. The V gene's germline CDR1 is WNHNN and CDR2 SYGVQD (reference sequence). CDR3 loop: CASSTDRAYNEQFF. In nucleotides, the CDR3 is TGCGCCAGCAGTACTGACAGGGCCTACAATGAGCAGTTCTTC.

The chain joins TRBV2 to TRBJ2-7; TRBD1 agrees at 8 bases. V lost 7 bases to trimming and J lost 3 bases; unmatched junction nucleotides: 11. The CDR3 has 15 residues. Germline V CDR1 and CDR2: SNHLY, FYNNEI. Written as DNA, the CDR3 is TGTGCCAGCAAGTTTGTAGACAGGGGCGGCTACGAGCAGTACTTC. Amino acids: CASKFVDRGGYEQYF.

The chain links TRBV4-3 to TRBJ1-2; 7 nucleotides line up with TRBD1. The ends lost 0 bases at V and 3 bases at J; junction bases unmatched: 4. Germline loops: CDR1 LGHNA, CDR2 YSLEER. The CDR3 has 15 amino acids. The CDR3 reads CASSQDFDRDYGYTF. The CDR3 DNA reads TGCGCCAGCAGCCAAGATTTCGACAGGGACTATGGCTACACCTTC.

The rearrangement links TRBV7-9 to TRBJ1-6; D remains ambiguous. V lost 1 base to trimming and J lost 16 bases, with 8 bases between them. Germline-derived CDR1 and CDR2 are SEHNR and FQNEAQ (reference sequence). This CDR3 comprises 11 residues. CDR3 DNA sequence: TGTGCCAGCAGCTTAGATGTGACGCTCCACTTT. It encodes CASSLDVTLHF.

The rearrangement joins TRBV19 to TRBJ2-7; no clear D. The CDR3 length is 12 residues. In germline, CDR1 is LNHDA, CDR2 SQIVND (reference sequence). Trimming left V 8 bases short and J 2 bases short, with 10 bases between. DNA for the CDR3: TGTGCCAGTCGTCAAGATCCCTACGAGCAGTACTTC. It yields the protein CASRQDPYEQYF.

V is TRBV6-5 and J is TRBJ1-2; D is possibly TRBD1 (6 bases). The V end was cut by 6 bases, the J end by 4 bases, with 9 bases between. Germline lookup yields CDR1 MNHEY and CDR2 SVGAGI. This CDR3 spans 12 amino acids. The CDR3 protein is CASSGQLYGYTF. CDR3 nucleotides: TGTGCCAGCAGCGGACAGCTCTATGGCTACACCTTC.

V gene TRBV9 combines with J gene TRBJ1-4; D not certain. Trimming removed 1 base from V and 4 bases from J, with 8 bases in between. The germline V gene has CDR1 SGDLS and CDR2 YYNGEE. This CDR3 has 14 amino acids. CDR3: CASSVQSVNEKLFF. The CDR3 DNA is TGTGCCAGCAGCGTACAGTCAGTTAATGAAAAACTGTTTTTT.

The CDR3 DNA is TGTGCCAGCAGCTCAGGACAGGGGGCGCGCGACGAGCAGTACTTC. Translation: CASSSGQGARDEQYF. The V and J genes are TRBV7-9 and TRBJ2-7; TRBD1 agrees at 11 bases. The germline V gene has CDR1 SEHNR and CDR2 FQNEAQ (reference sequence). V gave up 4 bases and J gave up 5 bases; unmatched junction bases: 7. The CDR3 has 15 residues. Full variable domain (remainder filled in from reference TRBV7-9 and TRBJ2-7): DTGVSQNPRHKITKRGQNVTFRCDPISEHNRLYWYRQTLGQGPEFLTYFQNEAQLEKSRLLSDRFSAERPKGSFSTLEIQRTEQGDSAMYLCASSSGQGARDEQYFGPGTRLTVT.

CDR3 in DNA: TGCAGCGCCGAAAAGGGGCGGACCGGGGAGCTGTTTTTT. Residues: CSAEKGRTGELFF. This chain links TRBV29-1 with TRBJ2-2; tentative D call: TRBD1 (5 bases). The germline gives CDR1 SQVTM, CDR2 ANQGSEA. The CDR3 runs to 13 residues. V lost 7 bases and J lost 5, with 14 bases in between.

This chain uses TRBV7-2 with TRBJ2-3; 9 bases align to TRBD1. V was pared by 5 bases and J by 7 bases, with 10 bases of the junction left unmatched. Germline CDR1 SGHTA, CDR2 FQGNSA. The CDR3 loop spans 15 amino acids. The CDR3 loop is CASSQTGGRVNTQYF. The DNA for the CDR3 is TGTGCCAGCAGCCAGACAGGGGGAAGGGTAAATACGCAGTATTTT.

The rearrangement links TRBV5-1 to TRBJ1-2; D gene uncertain. The CDR3 has 16 amino acids. Trimming removed 0 bases at V and 3 bases at J, with 15 bases between. CDR1 SGHRS and CDR2 YFSETQ come from the germline V gene. In nucleotides, the CDR3 is TGCGCCAGCAGCTTGGCCGTTGGTAAGGGCGACTATGGCTACACCTTC. Translating it yields CASSLAVGKGDYGYTF.